This T cell receptor beta chain was observed in a study of blood T cell repertoires in COVID-19. Overall study: From the United States, Italy and Spain came samples of acute and convalescent COVID-19. The analysed material was cDNA or gDNA that came from T cells, B-cell-depleted T cells, or PBMCs.

Trimming removed 3 bases from V and 5 bases from J; junction bases left unmatched: 15. The CDR3 has 17 amino acids. Germline loops: CDR1 PRHDT, CDR2 FYEKMQ (reference sequence). Per the authors' pipeline: How many nucleated cells were present was estimated from reference gene primer amplification. Generated by immunoSEQ multiplex PCR, the TCRdb table keeps only in-frame clones and is missing some. That table is the source of V, J and clone size, and D and trimming were worked out from the DNA. The table lists approximately 290,000 clones, more than 85% of them singletons, with around 0.8% in the top ten.

The TCR sequence derives from a man aged 30 to 45 with acute or convalescent COVID-19. Sequencing was done on a sample of peripheral blood. The chain has TRBV13 and TRBJ2-5; 7 bases line up with TRBD2. CDR3 nucleotide sequence: TGTGCCAGCAGCTTTTTGGCCCCCTCGGGAGGAGATGAGACCCAGTACTTC. This gives the protein CASSFLAPSGGDETQYF.